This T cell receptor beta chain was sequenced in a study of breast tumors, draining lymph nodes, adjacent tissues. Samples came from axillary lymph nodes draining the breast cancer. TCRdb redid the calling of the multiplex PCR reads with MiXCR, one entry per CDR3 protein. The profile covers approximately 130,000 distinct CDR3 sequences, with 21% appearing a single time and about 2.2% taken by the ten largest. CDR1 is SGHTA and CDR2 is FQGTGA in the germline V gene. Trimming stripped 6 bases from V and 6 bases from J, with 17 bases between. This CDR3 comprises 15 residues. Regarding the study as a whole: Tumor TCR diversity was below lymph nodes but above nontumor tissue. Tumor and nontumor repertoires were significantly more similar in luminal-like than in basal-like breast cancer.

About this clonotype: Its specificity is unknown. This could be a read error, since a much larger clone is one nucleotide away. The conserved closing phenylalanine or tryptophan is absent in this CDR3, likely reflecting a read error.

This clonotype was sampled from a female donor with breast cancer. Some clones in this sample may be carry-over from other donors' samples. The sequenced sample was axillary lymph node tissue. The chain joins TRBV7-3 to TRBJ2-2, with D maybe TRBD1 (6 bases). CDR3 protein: CASRSTGWVAGELFC. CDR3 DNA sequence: TGTGCCAGCAGATCCACAGGGTGGGTTGCCGGGGAGCTGTTTTGT.